This TCR beta chain was retrieved from a study of cytomegalovirus exposure and HLA in healthy donors. Primers included in the PCR were 60 Vbeta and 13 Jbeta primers. Sequenced by immunoSEQ multiplex PCR; TCRdb stores in-frame clones only, minus some. The profile shows approximately 100,000 clones, approximately 70% of them singletons. The V gene's germline CDR1 is LNHDA and CDR2 SQIVND (reference sequence). V shed 2 bases and J 7 bases; nucleotides not matched to a gene: 4. The CDR3 totals 13 residues. Sample: PBMCs. The chain employs TRBV19 and TRBJ2-7; 8 bases agree with TRBD1. This TCR derives from a young man in good health and CMV-seropositive. The CDR3 sequence: CASSIRQGMEQYF. The DNA for the CDR3 is TGTGCCAGTAGTATACGACAGGGGATGGAGCAGTACTTC.